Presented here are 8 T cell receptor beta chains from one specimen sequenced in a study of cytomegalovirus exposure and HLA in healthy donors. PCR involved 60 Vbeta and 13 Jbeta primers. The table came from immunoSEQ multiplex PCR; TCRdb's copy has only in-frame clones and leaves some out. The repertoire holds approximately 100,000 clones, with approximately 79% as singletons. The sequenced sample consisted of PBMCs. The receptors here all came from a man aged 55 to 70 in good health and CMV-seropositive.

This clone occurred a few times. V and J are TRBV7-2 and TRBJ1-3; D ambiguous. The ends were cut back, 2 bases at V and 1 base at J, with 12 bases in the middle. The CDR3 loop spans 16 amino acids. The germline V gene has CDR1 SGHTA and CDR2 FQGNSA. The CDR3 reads CASSLSQRSSGNTIYF. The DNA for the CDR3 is TGTGCCAGCAGCTTATCACAGAGATCATCTGGAAACACCATATATTTT.

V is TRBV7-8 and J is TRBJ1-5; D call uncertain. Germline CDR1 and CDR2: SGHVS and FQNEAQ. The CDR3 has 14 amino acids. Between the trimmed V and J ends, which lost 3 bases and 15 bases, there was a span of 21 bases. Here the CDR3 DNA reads TGTGCCAGCAGCTTTGGGGAGAGAGGCGGGCCTGGGCATTTT. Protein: CASSFGERGGPGHF.

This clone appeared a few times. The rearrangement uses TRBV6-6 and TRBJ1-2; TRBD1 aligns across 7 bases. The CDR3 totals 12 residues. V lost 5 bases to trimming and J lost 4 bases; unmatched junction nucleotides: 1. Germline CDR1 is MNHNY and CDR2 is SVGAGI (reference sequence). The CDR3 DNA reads TGTGCCAGCAGTCGGGACAGCTATGGCTACACCTTC. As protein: CASSRDSYGYTF.

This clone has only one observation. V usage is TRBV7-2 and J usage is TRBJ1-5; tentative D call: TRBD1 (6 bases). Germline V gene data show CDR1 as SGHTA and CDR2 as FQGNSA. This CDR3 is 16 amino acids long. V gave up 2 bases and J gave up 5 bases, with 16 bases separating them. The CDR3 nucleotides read TGTGCCAGCAGCTTATGGGGGCAGGGGCCCTATCAGCCCCAGCATTTT. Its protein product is CASSLWGQGPYQPQHF.

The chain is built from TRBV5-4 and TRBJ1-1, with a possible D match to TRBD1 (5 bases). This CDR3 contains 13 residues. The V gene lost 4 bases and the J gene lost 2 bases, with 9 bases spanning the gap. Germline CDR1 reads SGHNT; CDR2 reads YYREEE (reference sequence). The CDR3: CASSIDSNTEAFF. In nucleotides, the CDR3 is TGTGCCAGCAGCATTGACAGCAACACTGAAGCTTTCTTT.

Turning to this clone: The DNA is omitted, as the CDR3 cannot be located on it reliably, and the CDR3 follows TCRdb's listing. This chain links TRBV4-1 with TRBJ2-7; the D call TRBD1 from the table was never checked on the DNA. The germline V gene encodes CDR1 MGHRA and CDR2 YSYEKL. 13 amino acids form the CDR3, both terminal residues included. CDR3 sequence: CASSQFGQGIVDF.

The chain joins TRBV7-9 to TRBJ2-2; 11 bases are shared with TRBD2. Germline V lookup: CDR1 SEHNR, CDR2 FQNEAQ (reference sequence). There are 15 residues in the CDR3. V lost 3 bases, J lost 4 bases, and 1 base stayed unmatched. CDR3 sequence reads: CASSLGLAATGELFF. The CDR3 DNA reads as TGTGCCAGCAGCTTGGGACTAGCGGCCACCGGGGAGCTGTTTTTT. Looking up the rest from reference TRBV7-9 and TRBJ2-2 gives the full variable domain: DTGVSQNPRHKITKRGQNVTFRCDPISEHNRLYWYRQTLGQGPEFLTYFQNEAQLEKSRLLSDRFSAERPKGSFSTLEIQRTEQGDSAMYLCASSLGLAATGELFFGEGSRLTVL.

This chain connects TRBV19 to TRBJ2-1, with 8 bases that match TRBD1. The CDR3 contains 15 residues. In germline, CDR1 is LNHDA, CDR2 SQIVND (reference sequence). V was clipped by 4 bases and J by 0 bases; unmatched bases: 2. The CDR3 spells CASSRQGSSYNEQFF. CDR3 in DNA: TGTGCCAGTAGTAGACAGGGGAGCTCCTACAATGAGCAGTTCTTC.